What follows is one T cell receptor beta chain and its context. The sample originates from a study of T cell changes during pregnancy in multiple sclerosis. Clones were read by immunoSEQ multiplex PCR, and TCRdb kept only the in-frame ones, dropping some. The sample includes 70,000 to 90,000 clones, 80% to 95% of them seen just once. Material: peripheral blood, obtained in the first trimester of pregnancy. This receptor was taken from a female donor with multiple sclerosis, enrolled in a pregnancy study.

The CDR3 DNA reads as TGCGCCAGCAGCAGAAACAGGGGGGCTAATGAAAAACTGTTTTTT. Protein product: CASSRNRGANEKLFF. The V gene is TRBV5-1, the J gene TRBJ1-4; 8 nucleotides align to TRBD1. The CDR3 spans 15 residues. J was trimmed by 3 bases and V by 4 bases; bases with no gene match: 5. Germline CDR1 reads SGHRS; CDR2 reads YFSETQ.